This paragraph reports one T cell receptor beta chain. The data derive from a study of control samples from healthy donors and cancer patients. TCRdb's table, derived via immunoSEQ multiplex PCR, lists solely in-frame clones and lacks some. The data show around 120,000 clones, around 90% seen once. The sequenced material came from blood. The source is a man aged 40-55 years in good health.

The CDR3 DNA sequence: TGTGCCTGGAGTGTACGACTCCAAGAGACCCAGTACTTC. This translates into CAWSVRLQETQYF. The chain links TRBV30 to TRBJ2-5; no definite D call. The CDR3 sequence is 13 residues long. The germline V and J ends were trimmed by 0 bases and 1 base, with 6 bases remaining between them. Germline lookup yields CDR1 GTSNPN and CDR2 SVGIG (reference sequence).